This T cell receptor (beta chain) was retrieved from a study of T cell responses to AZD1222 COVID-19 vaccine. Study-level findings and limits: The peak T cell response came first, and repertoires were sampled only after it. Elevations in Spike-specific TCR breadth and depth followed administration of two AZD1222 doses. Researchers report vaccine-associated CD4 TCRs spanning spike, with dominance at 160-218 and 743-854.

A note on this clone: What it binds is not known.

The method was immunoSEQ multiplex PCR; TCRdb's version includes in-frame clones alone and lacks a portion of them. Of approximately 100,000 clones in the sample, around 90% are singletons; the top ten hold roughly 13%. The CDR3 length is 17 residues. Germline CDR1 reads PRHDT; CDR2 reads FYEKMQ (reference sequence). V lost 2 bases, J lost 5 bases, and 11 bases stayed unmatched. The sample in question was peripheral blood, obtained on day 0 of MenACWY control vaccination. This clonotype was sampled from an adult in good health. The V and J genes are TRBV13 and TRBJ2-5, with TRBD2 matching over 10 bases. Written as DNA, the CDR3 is TGTGCCAGCAGCTTAAGGGAGCGGGGGGGCCCCGTGGAGACCCAGTACTTC. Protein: CASSLRERGGPVETQYF.